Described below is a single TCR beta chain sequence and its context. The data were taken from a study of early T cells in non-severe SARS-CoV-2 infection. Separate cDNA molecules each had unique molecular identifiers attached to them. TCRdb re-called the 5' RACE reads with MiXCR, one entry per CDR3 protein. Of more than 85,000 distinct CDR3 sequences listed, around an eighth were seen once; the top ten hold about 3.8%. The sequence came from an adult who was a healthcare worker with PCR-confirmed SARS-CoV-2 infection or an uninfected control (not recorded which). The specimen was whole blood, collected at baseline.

The CDR3 bases are TGTGCCATCAGGACGGACAGGACGAACACTGAAGCTTTCTTT. Residues: CAIRTDRTNTEAFF. The rearrangement uses TRBV10-3 and TRBJ1-1, with TRBD1 matching over 7 bases. The CDR3 length is 14 residues. Unmatched junction bases numbered 5, after V lost 6 bases and J lost 1 base. CDR1 ENHRY and CDR2 SYGVKD come from the germline V gene.